Below are 17 T cell receptor beta chains sequenced from a single sample in a study of OX40 agonist ivuxolimab in advanced cancers. Repertoires were generated with immunoSEQ multiplex PCR, while TCRdb's copy carries only in-frame clones and drops some. The profile shows tens of thousands of clones, 80% of them singletons. The starting material was CD4+ or CD8+ T cells sorted from blood, obtained in a trial of the OX40 agonist ivuxolimab. The receptor source for this set is an adult with an advanced solid tumor such as melanoma, head and neck, liver or kidney cancer.

This chain connects TRBV29-1 to TRBJ2-5, with 7 bases fitting TRBD2. Germline V lookup: CDR1 SQVTM, CDR2 ANQGSEA. The ends lost 6 bases at V and 2 bases at J; junction bases unmatched: 6. This CDR3 has 13 amino acids. The CDR3 loop is CSVDPSGQETQYF. CDR3 nucleotide sequence: TGCAGCGTAGACCCTAGCGGTCAAGAGACCCAGTACTTC.

The V and J genes are TRBV6-6 and TRBJ2-2; no definite D call. Germline loops: CDR1 MNHNY, CDR2 SVGAGI (reference sequence). V dropped 8 bases and J dropped 3 bases, with 1 base sitting between them. The CDR3 runs 10 residues. CDR3 sequence (DNA): TGTGCCAGCTACACCGGGGAGCTGTTTTTT. This translates into CASYTGELFF.

V usage is TRBV28 and J usage is TRBJ2-5; 10 bases agree with TRBD2. Germline values: CDR1 MDHEN, CDR2 SYDVKM. The ends lost 6 bases at V and 5 bases at J; junction bases unmatched: 12. CDR3 size: 16 residues. CDR3: CASSTLAGTPGETQYF. In nucleotides, the CDR3 is TGTGCCAGCAGCACACTAGCGGGGACCCCCGGGGAGACCCAGTACTTC.

The chain couples TRBV10-1 to TRBJ1-4, with 9 bases aligning to TRBD1. Germline lookup yields CDR1 WNHNN and CDR2 SYGVQD (reference sequence). The V and J ends lost 3 bases and 8 bases, in that order; junction bases with no gene match: 4. CDR3 length: 14 residues. The CDR3 nucleotides are TGCGCCAGCAGTGACGGGACAGGGTACGAAAAACTGTTTTTT. Protein product: CASSDGTGYEKLFF.

J is TRBJ1-6 and V is TRBV7-2, with TRBD1 as a possible D gene (5 bases). Per the germline V gene, CDR1 is SGHTA and CDR2 is FQGNSA. The CDR3 contains 17 residues. The V end lost 5 bases, the J end lost 4 bases, and 18 bases lay between the germline ends. In nucleotides, the CDR3 is TGTGCCAGCAGCCGCCTCCAGGGTGGTTGGTATAATTCACCCCTCCACTTT. This sequence encodes CASSRLQGGWYNSPLHF.

Ten or more counts support this clone. The V and J genes are TRBV5-4 and TRBJ1-4; 9 bases align to TRBD1. Germline loops: CDR1 SGHNT, CDR2 YYREEE (reference sequence). The CDR3 consists of 18 residues. J gave up 3 bases and V 3 bases, and 12 bases lay outside the gene matches. CDR3 nucleotides: TGTGCCAGCAGCTCCACCGGGACAGGGAGGGAGGCTAATGAAAAACTGTTTTTT. This sequence encodes CASSSTGTGREANEKLFF.

The chain has TRBV5-1 and TRBJ1-5, with D tentatively TRBD1 (5 bases). V lost 1 base and J 4 bases, leaving 9 bases between the germline ends. The CDR3 has 14 amino acids. Germline CDR1 is SGHRS and CDR2 is YFSETQ. DNA for the CDR3: TGCGCCAGCAGCTTGCTTGGGGGAAATCAGCCCCAGCATTTT. Residues: CASSLLGGNQPQHF.

The genes are TRBV7-3 and TRBJ2-2; D is unresolved. CDR1 and CDR2 (germline): SGHTA, FQGTGA. The CDR3 spans 12 residues. Trimming shortened V by 5 bases and J by 8 bases, and 9 bases separated the two germline ends. CDR3 DNA sequence: TGTGCCAGCAGCATCGGTGAGGGGGAGCTGTTTTTT. The encoded protein is CASSIGEGELFF.

V usage is TRBV29-1 and J usage is TRBJ1-2, with D maybe TRBD1 (6 bases). The CDR3 totals 12 residues. Between the trimmed V and J ends, which lost 4 bases and 4 bases, there was a span of 10 bases. Germline CDR1 is SQVTM and CDR2 is ANQGSEA. In DNA form, the CDR3 reads TGCAGCGTTGCTACAGGGACCTATGGCTACACCTTC. It translates to CSVATGTYGYTF.

V usage is TRBV19 and J usage is TRBJ2-5; 13 nucleotides align to TRBD2. Near its end, the DNA agrees better with TRBJ2-7, so the J call may be wrong. The germline gives CDR1 LNHDA, CDR2 SQIVND (reference sequence). The CDR3 has 16 amino acids. CDR3 protein: CASSSGTSGIFYEQYF. CDR3 DNA: TGTGCCAGTAGTTCAGGGACTAGCGGGATATTCTACGAGCAGTACTTC.

V usage is TRBV9 and J usage is TRBJ2-3, with no clear D. CDR3 length: 15 residues. Per germline, CDR1 SGDLS and CDR2 YYNGEE. V lost 0 bases and J lost 2, with 10 bases in between. The CDR3 DNA sequence: TGTGCCAGCAGCGTAGGGAGCGTCCTCACAGATACGCAGTATTTT. Protein sequence: CASSVGSVLTDTQYF.

As DNA, the CDR3 is TGTGCCAGCAGCGGATTGACAGATAACACTGAAGCTTTCTTT. Its protein product is CASSGLTDNTEAFF. The chain is built from TRBV7-9 and TRBJ1-1; perhaps TRBD1 as D (5 bases). The CDR3 has 14 amino acids. CDR1 SEHNR and CDR2 FQNEAQ come from the germline V gene (reference sequence). The V end was cut by 5 bases, the J end by 2 bases, with 12 bases between.

The V and J genes are TRBV6-6 and TRBJ1-6, with D perhaps TRBD1 (5 bases). Germline V gene data show CDR1 as MNHNY and CDR2 as SVGAGI (reference sequence). The length of the CDR3 is 14 residues. Trimming left V 2 bases short and J 7 bases short, with 9 bases between. The chain's CDR3 is CASSYGGTNSPLHF. Written as DNA, the CDR3 is TGTGCCAGCAGTTACGGCGGGACGAATTCACCCCTCCACTTT.

This clone appeared a few times. The J gene is TRBJ2-1, the V gene TRBV6-1; D is ambiguous. V gave up 3 bases and J gave up 2 bases, with 8 bases separating them. Per germline, CDR1 MNHNS and CDR2 SASEGT. CDR3 length: 14 residues. The CDR3 reads CASSDRLPYNEQFF. The CDR3 nucleotides read TGTGCCAGCAGTGACAGACTGCCCTACAATGAGCAGTTCTTC.

This clone was seen a few times. The V and J genes are TRBV5-6 and TRBJ1-2, with unresolved D. The CDR3 loop spans 15 amino acids. V was shortened by 4 bases and J by 4 bases, with 17 bases between the two germline ends. CDR1 is SGHDT, CDR2 YYEEEE, per germline. The chain's CDR3 is CASSPGEGTLYGYTF. The CDR3 region has the DNA TGTGCCAGCAGCCCTGGTGAGGGAACTCTCTATGGCTACACCTTC. Drawing the rest from reference TRBV5-6 and TRBJ1-2, the complete variable domain is DAGVTQSPTHLIKTRGQQVTLRCSPKSGHDTVSWYQQALGQGPQFIFQYYEEEERQRGNFPDRFSGHQFPNYSSELNVNALLLGDSALYLCASSPGEGTLYGYTFGSGTRLTVV.

This clone is a singleton in its sample. V and J are TRBV29-1 and TRBJ2-2, with D possibly matching TRBD2 (5 bases). This CDR3 contains 14 residues. Between the trimmed V and J ends, which lost 6 bases and 3 bases, there was a span of 14 bases. Germline CDR1 SQVTM, CDR2 ANQGSEA. Written as DNA, the CDR3 is TGCAGCGTCTTTGAGAGGGTGGACACCGGGGAGCTGTTTTTT. Translating gives CSVFERVDTGELFF.

A single count supports this clone. Written as DNA, the CDR3 is TGCGCCGGCCGGGACAGGCGTCAACCTAGCAATCAGCCCCAGCATTTT. Protein: CAGRDRRQPSNQPQHF. The chain combines TRBV10-1 with TRBJ1-5, with 8 bases identical to TRBD1. From germline, CDR1 is WNHNN and CDR2 SYGVQD (reference sequence). CDR3 length: 16 amino acids. V dropped 11 bases and J dropped 0; count of bases not matched to a gene: 12.